Sequencing of this TCR beta chain was carried out in a study of blood T cell repertoires in COVID-19. On the study more broadly: The United States, Italy and Spain provided the acute and convalescent COVID-19 samples. T cells, B-cell-depleted T cells, or PBMCs supplied cDNA or gDNA.

The CDR3 loop spans 15 amino acids. Germline CDR1 and CDR2: SGHTA and FQGNSA. The V and J ends lost 5 bases and 3 bases, in that order; junction bases with no gene match: 5. Original processing methods: Estimates of nucleated cell counts were drawn from the amplification of reference gene primers. The protocol was immunoSEQ multiplex PCR, while the TCRdb copy is restricted to in-frame clones and leaves out a portion. From that table come the V and J calls and clone size; the DNA was used to work out D and trimming. Counted here are about 150,000 clones, 75% to 90% occurring once; the ten biggest clones make up approximately 6.5%.

This clonotype was obtained from a man older than 75 with acute or convalescent COVID-19. The chain carries TRBV7-2 and TRBJ2-1; the match to TRBD1 covers 9 bases. The sequenced sample was peripheral blood. CDR3 in amino acids: CASSPRDRDYNEQFF. For the CDR3, the DNA is TGTGCCAGCAGCCCCCGGGACAGGGACTACAATGAGCAGTTCTTC. The entire variable domain, with the rest obtained from reference TRBV7-2 and TRBJ2-1, is as follows: GAGVSQSPSNKVTEKGKDVELRCDPISGHTALYWYRQSLGQGLEFLIYFQGNSAPDKSGLPSDRFSAERTGGSVSTLTIQRTQQEDSAVYLCASSPRDRDYNEQFFGPGTRLTVL.